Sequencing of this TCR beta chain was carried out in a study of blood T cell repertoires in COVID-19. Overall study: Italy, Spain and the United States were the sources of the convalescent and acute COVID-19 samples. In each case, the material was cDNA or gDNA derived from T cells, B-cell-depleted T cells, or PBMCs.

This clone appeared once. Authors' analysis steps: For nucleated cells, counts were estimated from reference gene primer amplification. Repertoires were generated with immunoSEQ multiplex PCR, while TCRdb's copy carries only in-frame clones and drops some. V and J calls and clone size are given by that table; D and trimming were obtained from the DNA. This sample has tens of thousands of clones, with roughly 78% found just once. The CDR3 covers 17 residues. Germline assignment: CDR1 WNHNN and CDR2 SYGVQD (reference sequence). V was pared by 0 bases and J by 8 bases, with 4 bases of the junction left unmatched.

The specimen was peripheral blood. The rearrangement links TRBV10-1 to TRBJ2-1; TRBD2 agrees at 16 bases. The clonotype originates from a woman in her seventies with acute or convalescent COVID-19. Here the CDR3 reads CASSESGTSGGAHEQFF. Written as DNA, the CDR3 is TGCGCCAGCAGTGAGTCCGGGACTAGCGGGGGGGCCCATGAGCAGTTCTTC.